The clone carrying this T cell receptor (beta chain) showed up just a few times. Each patient went into thyroid surgery without having received any treatment. The sample originates from a study of metastatic and nonmetastatic thyroid tumors. Looking at the study overall: For malignant and benign thyroid patients, tumor or nodule tissue and blood were the sources whose repertoires were compared.

This CDR3 comprises 14 residues. The germline V gene has CDR1 MRHNA and CDR2 SNTAGT. V shed 2 bases and J 8 bases; nucleotides not matched to a gene: 4. In the study's own analysis: Across clinicopathological groups, CDR3 differences served as the basis for building a distant-metastasis classifier for papillary thyroid cancer. TCRdb ran MiXCR on the PCR reads. The V and J calls come from TCRdb's annotation, not from the publication. The sample yields about 25,000 clones, more than 20% seen once. The material sequenced was blood. The TCR sequence derives from a male donor with papillary thyroid cancer or a benign thyroid nodule (not recorded which). Some clones in this sample may be carry-over from other donors' samples. The chain couples TRBV6-4 to TRBJ2-1, with 9 bases fitting TRBD2. CDR3 bases: TGTGCCAGCAGTGACACTAGCGGGTCTGATGAGCAGTTCTTC. Protein sequence: CASSDTSGSDEQFF.